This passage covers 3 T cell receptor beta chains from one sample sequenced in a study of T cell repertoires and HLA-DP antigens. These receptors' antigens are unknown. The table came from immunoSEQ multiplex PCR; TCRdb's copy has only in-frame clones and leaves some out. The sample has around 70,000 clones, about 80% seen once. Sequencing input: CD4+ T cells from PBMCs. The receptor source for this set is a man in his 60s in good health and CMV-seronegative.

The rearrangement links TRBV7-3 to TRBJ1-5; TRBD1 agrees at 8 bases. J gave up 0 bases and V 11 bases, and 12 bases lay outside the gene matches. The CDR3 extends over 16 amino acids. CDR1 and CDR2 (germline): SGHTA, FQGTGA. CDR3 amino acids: CALETGAKDSNQPQHF. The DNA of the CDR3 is TGTGCCCTCGAGACAGGGGCCAAGGATAGCAATCAGCCCCAGCATTTT.

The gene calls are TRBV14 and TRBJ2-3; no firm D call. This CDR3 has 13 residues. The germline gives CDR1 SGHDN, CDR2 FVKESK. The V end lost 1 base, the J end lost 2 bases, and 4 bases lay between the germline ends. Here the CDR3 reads CASSQAITDTQYF. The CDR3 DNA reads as TGTGCCAGCAGCCAAGCAATCACAGATACGCAGTATTTT.

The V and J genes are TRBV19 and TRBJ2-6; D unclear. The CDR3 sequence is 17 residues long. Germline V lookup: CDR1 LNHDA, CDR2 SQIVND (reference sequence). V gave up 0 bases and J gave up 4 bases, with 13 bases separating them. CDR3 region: CASSIDHKPLGANVLTF. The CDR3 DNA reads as TGTGCCAGTAGTATAGATCACAAGCCACTGGGGGCCAACGTCCTGACTTTC.